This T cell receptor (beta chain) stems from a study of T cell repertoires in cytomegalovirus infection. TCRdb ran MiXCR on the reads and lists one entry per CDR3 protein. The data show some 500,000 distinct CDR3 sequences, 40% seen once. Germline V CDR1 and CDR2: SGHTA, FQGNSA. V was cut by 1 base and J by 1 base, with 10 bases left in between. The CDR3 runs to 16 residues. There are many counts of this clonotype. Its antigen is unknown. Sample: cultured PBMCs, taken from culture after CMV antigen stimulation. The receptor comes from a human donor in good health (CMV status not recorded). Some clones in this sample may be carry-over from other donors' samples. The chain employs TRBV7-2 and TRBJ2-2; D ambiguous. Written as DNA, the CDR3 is TGTGCCAGCAGCTTAGTTGGGCTTTTGAACACCGGGGAGCTGTTTTTT. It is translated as CASSLVGLLNTGELFF.